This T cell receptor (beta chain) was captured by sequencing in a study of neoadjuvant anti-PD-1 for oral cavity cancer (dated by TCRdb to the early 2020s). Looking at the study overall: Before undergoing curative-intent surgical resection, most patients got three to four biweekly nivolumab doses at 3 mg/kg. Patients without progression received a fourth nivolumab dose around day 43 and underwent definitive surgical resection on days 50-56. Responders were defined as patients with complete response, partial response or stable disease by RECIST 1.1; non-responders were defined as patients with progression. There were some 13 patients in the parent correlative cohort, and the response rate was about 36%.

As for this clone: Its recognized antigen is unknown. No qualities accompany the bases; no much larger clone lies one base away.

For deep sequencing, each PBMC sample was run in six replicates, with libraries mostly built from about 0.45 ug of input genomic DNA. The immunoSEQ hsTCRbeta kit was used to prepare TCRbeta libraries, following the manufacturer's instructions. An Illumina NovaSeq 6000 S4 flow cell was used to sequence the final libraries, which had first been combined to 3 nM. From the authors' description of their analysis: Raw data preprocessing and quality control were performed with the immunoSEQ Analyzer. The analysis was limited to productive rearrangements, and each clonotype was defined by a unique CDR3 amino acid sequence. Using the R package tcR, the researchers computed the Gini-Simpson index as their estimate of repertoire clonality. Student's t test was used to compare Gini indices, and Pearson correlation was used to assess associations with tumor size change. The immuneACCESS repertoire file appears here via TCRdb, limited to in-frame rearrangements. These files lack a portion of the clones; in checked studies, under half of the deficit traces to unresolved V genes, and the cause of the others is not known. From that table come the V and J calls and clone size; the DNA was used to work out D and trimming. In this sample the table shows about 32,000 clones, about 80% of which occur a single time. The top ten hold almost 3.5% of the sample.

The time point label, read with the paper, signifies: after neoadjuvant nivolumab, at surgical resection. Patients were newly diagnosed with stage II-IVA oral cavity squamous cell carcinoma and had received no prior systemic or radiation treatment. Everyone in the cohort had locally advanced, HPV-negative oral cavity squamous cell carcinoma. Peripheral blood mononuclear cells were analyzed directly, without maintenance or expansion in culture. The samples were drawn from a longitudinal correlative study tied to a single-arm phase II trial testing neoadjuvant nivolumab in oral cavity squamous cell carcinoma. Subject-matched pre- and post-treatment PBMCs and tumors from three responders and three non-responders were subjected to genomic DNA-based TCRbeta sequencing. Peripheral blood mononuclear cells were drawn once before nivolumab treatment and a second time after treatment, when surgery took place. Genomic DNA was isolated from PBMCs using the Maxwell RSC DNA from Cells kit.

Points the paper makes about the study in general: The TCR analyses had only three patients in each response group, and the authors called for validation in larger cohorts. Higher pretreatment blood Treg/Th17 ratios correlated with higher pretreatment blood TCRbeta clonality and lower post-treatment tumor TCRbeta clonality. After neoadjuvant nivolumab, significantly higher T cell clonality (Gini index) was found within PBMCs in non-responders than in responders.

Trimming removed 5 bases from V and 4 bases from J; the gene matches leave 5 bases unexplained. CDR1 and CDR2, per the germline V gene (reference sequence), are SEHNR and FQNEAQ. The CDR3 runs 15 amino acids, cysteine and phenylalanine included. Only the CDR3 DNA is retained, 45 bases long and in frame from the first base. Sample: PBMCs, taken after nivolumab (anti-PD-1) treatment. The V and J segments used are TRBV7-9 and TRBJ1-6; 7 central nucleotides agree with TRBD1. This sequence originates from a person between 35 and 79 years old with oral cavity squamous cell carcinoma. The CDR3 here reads CASSPRTGYNSPLHF. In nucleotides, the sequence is TGTGCCAGCAGCCCCCGGACAGGATATAATTCACCCCTCCACTTT.